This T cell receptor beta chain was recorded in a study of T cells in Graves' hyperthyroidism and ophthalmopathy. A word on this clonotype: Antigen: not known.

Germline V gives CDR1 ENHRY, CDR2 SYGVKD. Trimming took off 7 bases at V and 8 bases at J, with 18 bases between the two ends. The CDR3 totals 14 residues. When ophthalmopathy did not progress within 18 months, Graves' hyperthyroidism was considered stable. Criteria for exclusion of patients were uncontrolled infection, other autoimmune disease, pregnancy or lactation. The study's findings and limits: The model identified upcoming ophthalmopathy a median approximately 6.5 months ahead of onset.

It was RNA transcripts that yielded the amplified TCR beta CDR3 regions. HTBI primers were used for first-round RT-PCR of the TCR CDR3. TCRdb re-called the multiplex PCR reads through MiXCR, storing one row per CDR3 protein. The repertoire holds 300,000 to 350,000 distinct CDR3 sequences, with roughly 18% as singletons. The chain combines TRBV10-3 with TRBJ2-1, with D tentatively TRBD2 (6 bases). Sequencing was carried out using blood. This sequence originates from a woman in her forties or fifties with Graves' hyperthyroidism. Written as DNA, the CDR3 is TGTGCCATCAAAAGGGACCTCACGGGAGATGAGCAGTTCTTC. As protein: CAIKRDLTGDEQFF.